The 25 T cell receptor beta chains presented below share a single source sample, sequenced in a study of cytomegalovirus exposure and HLA in healthy donors. The PCR used 60 Vbeta and 13 Jbeta primers. Assay used: immunoSEQ multiplex PCR; TCRdb lists only in-frame clones, some missing. The table records 310,000 or so clones, 70% to 90% of them present only once. Sequenced input: PBMCs. The receptors were gathered from a woman in her late teens or twenties in good health and CMV-seronegative.

V gene TRBV7-9 combines with J gene TRBJ1-3, with 10 bases that match TRBD1. Trimming removed 5 bases from V and 3 bases from J; junction bases left unmatched: 13. From germline, CDR1 is SEHNR and CDR2 FQNEAQ (reference sequence). The CDR3 spans 18 residues. The CDR3 region is CASSPRQTGGIGGNTIYF. For the CDR3, the DNA is TGTGCCAGCAGCCCACGACAGACAGGGGGCATTGGTGGAAACACCATATATTTT.

This chain joins TRBV6-5 and TRBJ2-2; 9 bases are a match to TRBD2. The CDR3 runs 16 residues. Germline V lookup: CDR1 MNHEY, CDR2 SVGAGI. V lost 2 bases, J lost 9 bases, and 10 bases stayed unmatched. CDR3: CASSYRALAGLRELFF. CDR3 DNA: TGTGCCAGCAGTTACAGGGCGCTAGCGGGGTTGCGGGAGCTGTTTTTT.

This clone was recorded once. This chain joins TRBV21-1 and TRBJ1-1. TRBV21-1 has pseudogene status. The CDR3 loop spans 17 amino acids. The CDR3: CASSKAFLRTMNTEAFF. CDR3 DNA: TGTGCCAGCAGCAAAGCGTTTCTGAGGACTATGAACACTGAAGCTTTCTTT.

V is TRBV9 and J is TRBJ1-6, with 7 bases identical to TRBD1. V shed 0 bases, J shed 7 bases, and the junction held 7 bases outside the gene matches. There are 16 residues in the CDR3. Germline loops: CDR1 SGDLS, CDR2 YYNGEE. DNA for the CDR3: TGTGCCAGCAGCGTAGGCAACAGGGGTGGGAATTCACCCCTCCACTTT. It specifies CASSVGNRGGNSPLHF.

The chain combines TRBV5-1 with TRBJ2-7; 7 nucleotides agree with TRBD2. CDR1 is SGHRS, CDR2 YFSETQ, per germline. The CDR3 extends over 15 amino acids. V was clipped by 4 bases and J by 2 bases; unmatched bases: 9. The CDR3 DNA is TGCGCCAGCAGCGTAAGCGGGGACGAAACCTACGAGCAGTACTTC. This sequence encodes CASSVSGDETYEQYF.

This clone has only one observation. The rearrangement uses TRBV6-1 and TRBJ1-2, with D possibly matching TRBD1 (5 bases). Trimming left V 5 bases short and J 5 bases short, with 12 bases between. Germline values: CDR1 MNHNS, CDR2 SASEGT. The CDR3 is 13 residues long. The chain's CDR3 is CASSRPQVYGYTF. The CDR3 DNA is TGTGCCAGCAGTCGCCCACAGGTTTATGGCTACACCTTC.

The CDR3 region is CASSRPPTGGVYNEQFF. Here the CDR3 DNA reads TGTGCCAGCAGCCGGCCACCGACAGGGGGGGTCTACAATGAGCAGTTCTTC. The chain carries TRBV11-1 and TRBJ2-1, with TRBD1 matching 9 bases. The germline gives CDR1 SGHAT, CDR2 FQDESV (reference sequence). V trimming: 5 bases; J trimming: 3 bases; junction bases outside the gene matches: 11. CDR3 length: 17 amino acids.

This sequence joins TRBV5-6 and TRBJ2-1, with D possibly being TRBD2 (6 bases). Germline CDR1 SGHDT, CDR2 YYEEEE. The CDR3 contains 15 residues. Trimming removed 5 bases from V and 4 bases from J, with 16 bases in between. Written as DNA, the CDR3 is TGTGCCAGCAGGCCCCGGGGGACTCTTTACAATGAGCAGTTCTTC. Its protein product is CASRPRGTLYNEQFF.

V is TRBV11-2 and J is TRBJ1-1, with D unclear. The CDR3 sequence is 17 residues long. V lost 1 base and J lost 0, with 15 bases in between. CDR1 SGHAT and CDR2 FQNNGV come from the germline V gene. CDR3 residues: CASSLGSRGVMNTEAFF. The CDR3 nucleotides read TGTGCCAGCAGCTTAGGAAGTCGGGGAGTCATGAACACTGAAGCTTTCTTT.

The chain employs TRBV7-7 and TRBJ2-3; D remains ambiguous. Trimming stripped 5 bases from V and 1 base from J, with 13 bases between. Germline V gene data show CDR1 as SSHAT and CDR2 as FNYEAQ (reference sequence). This CDR3 is 15 amino acids long. The CDR3 is CASSQNPSGTDTQYF. In nucleotides, the CDR3 is TGTGCCAGCAGCCAAAATCCGAGTGGCACAGATACGCAGTATTTT. Full variable domain (missing parts from reference TRBV7-7 and TRBJ2-3): GAGVSQSPRYKVTKRGQDVTLRCDPISSHATLYWYQQALGQGPEFLTYFNYEAQPDKSGLPSDRFSAERPEGSISTLTIQRTEQRDSAMYRCASSQNPSGTDTQYFGPGTRLTVL.

This chain links TRBV6-1 with TRBJ1-3, with D tentatively TRBD1 (6 bases). CDR3 size: 14 residues. V was cut by 2 bases and J by 1 base, with 6 bases left in between. Germline lookup yields CDR1 MNHNS and CDR2 SASEGT. The CDR3 is CASSEQGSGNTIYF. The DNA of the CDR3 is TGTGCCAGCAGTGAACAGGGGTCTGGAAACACCATATATTTT.

This chain joins TRBV5-1 and TRBJ1-1; 9 bases match TRBD1. Looked up from germline, CDR1 is SGHRS and CDR2 is YFSETQ. Trimming at V came to 6 bases and at J to 0 bases, leaving 6 bases not matched to a gene. The CDR3 is 15 amino acids. CDR3 residues: CASTTGQGLNTEAFF. The DNA of the CDR3 is TGCGCCAGCACTACTGGACAGGGGCTGAACACTGAAGCTTTCTTT.

J is TRBJ2-4 and V is TRBV4-1; 8 positions agree with TRBD1. After removal of 1 base from V and 1 base from J, the junction contained 18 bases not matched to a gene. Per the germline V gene, CDR1 is MGHRA and CDR2 is YSYEKL. The CDR3 runs to 21 residues. The chain's CDR3 is CASSQVPLGQENVKAKNIQYF. The CDR3 DNA sequence: TGCGCCAGCAGCCAAGTGCCCCTGGGACAGGAAAACGTAAAGGCCAAAAACATTCAGTACTTC.

On this clone: One junction end does not reproduce the germline sequence, and a read error may be involved. This rearrangement joins TRBV27 to TRBJ2-5; the D gene is possibly TRBD2 (5 bases). The CDR3 contains 12 residues. Germline V gives CDR1 MNHEY, CDR2 SMNVEV (reference sequence). CDR3 nucleotide sequence: TGTGCCAGCAGTTTACTTGGGGAGACCCAGCACTTC. Its translation is CASSLLGETQHF.

The V and J genes are TRBV29-1 and TRBJ1-4; 8 bases agree with TRBD1. The CDR3 contains 16 residues. The V gene's germline CDR1 is SQVTM and CDR2 ANQGSEA. The junction had 9 bases not matched to a gene; V was cut back by 1 base and J by 5 bases. The CDR3 spells CSVEAPDRGKNEKLFF. The DNA of the CDR3 is TGCAGCGTTGAAGCCCCCGACAGGGGCAAGAATGAAAAACTGTTTTTT.

V is TRBV5-1 and J is TRBJ1-2; D might be TRBD1 (5 bases). The CDR3 has 13 amino acids. CDR1 SGHRS and CDR2 YFSETQ come from the germline V gene. Trimming shortened V by 2 bases and J by 7 bases, and 12 bases separated the two germline ends. As DNA, the CDR3 is TGCGCCAGCAGCTTAGAGACAGTCTCTGGCTACACCTTC. Translating it yields CASSLETVSGYTF.

The V call is TRBV4-1, the J call TRBJ2-5, with D uncertain. Germline V gene data show CDR1 as MGHRA and CDR2 as YSYEKL. CDR3 size: 13 residues. Trimming removed 1 base from V and 5 bases from J, with 8 bases in between. The DNA of the CDR3 is TGCGCCAGCAGCCAAGGGGCCCCGGAGACCCAGTACTTC. This encodes CASSQGAPETQYF.

This rearrangement joins TRBV5-6 to TRBJ2-7; 9 positions match TRBD2. The CDR3 is 14 residues long. Germline CDR1 and CDR2: SGHDT and YYEEEE. J gave up 5 bases and V 6 bases, and 9 bases lay outside the gene matches. CDR3 sequence (DNA): TGTGCCAGCACATTTGGACTAGCGACACACGAGCAGTACTTC. This translates into CASTFGLATHEQYF.

The chain employs TRBV7-8 and TRBJ2-1; 8 bases map to TRBD2. The V segment lost 4 bases and the J segment 3 bases; nucleotides outside the gene matches: 11. Looked up from germline, CDR1 is SGHVS and CDR2 is FQNEAQ. This CDR3 has 17 residues. This CDR3 is CASSSSGGAVLYNEQFF. In DNA, the CDR3 is TGTGCCAGCAGCTCCTCCGGGGGGGCCGTCCTCTACAATGAGCAGTTCTTC.

As to this clone: One end of the junction does not line up with germline, which may come from a read error. Different DNA sequences within this sample yield the same CDR3. The gene calls are TRBV7-9 and TRBJ1-6, with 10 bases matching TRBD1. CDR3 length: 18 residues. Per the germline V gene, CDR1 is SEHNR and CDR2 is FQNEAQ (reference sequence). CDR3 residues: CASSLPPGQGSYNSPLHF. The CDR3 nucleotides read TGTGCCAGCAGCCTACCCCCGGGACAGGGGTCCTATAATTCCCCCCTCCACTTT. Combining the CDR3 with reference TRBV7-9 and TRBJ1-6 gives the whole variable domain DTGVSQNPRHKITKRGQNVTFRCDPISEHNRLYWYRQTLGQGPEFLTYFQNEAQLEKSRLLSDRFSAERPKGSFSTLEIQRTEQGDSAMYLCASSLPPGQGSYNSPLHFGNGTRLTVT.

The chain joins TRBV2 to TRBJ2-1; 8 positions match TRBD2. The length of the CDR3 is 16 residues. The V segment lost 11 bases and the J segment 14 bases; nucleotides outside the gene matches: 26. Germline CDR1 SNHLY, CDR2 FYNNEI. In DNA form, the CDR3 reads TGTGCCTATCGTCCTGGGGGTAGCGGGGTAGGTTCGGGTGAGTTCTTC. Translated, it gives CAYRPGGSGVGSGEFF.

The chain employs TRBV5-1 and TRBJ1-2, with TRBD1 as a possible D gene (6 bases). With 2 bases removed from V and 1 base from J, the gap between germline ends came to 9 bases. Germline V gives CDR1 SGHRS, CDR2 YFSETQ. The CDR3 is 14 residues long. The CDR3 here is CASSFSGVNYGYTF. CDR3 DNA sequence: TGCGCCAGCAGCTTTTCAGGGGTTAACTATGGCTACACCTTC.

The J gene is TRBJ2-7, the V gene TRBV21-1; TRBD2 was called by the table and not checked on the DNA. TRBV21-1 is listed as a pseudogene. The CDR3 runs 16 residues. CDR3 loop: CASSIVWDSYSYEQYF. The CDR3, as DNA: TGTGCCAGCAGCATAGTTTGGGACTCCTACTCCTACGAGCAGTACTTC.

This clone showed up just once. The genes are TRBV6-5 and TRBJ1-3; D remains unclear. The V gene's germline CDR1 is MNHEY and CDR2 SVGAGI. V was clipped by 0 bases and J by 8 bases, with 8 bases between them. The CDR3 is made up of 13 amino acids. CDR3 sequence (DNA): TGTGCCAGCAGTTACTCGTCTATTGACACCATATATTTT. It codes for CASSYSSIDTIYF.

The chain links TRBV4-2 to TRBJ2-7, with a weak D call TRBD2 (7 bases). The CDR3 runs to 16 residues. Germline lookup yields CDR1 LGHNA and CDR2 YNFKEQ. V lost 3 bases and J 4 bases, leaving 19 bases between the germline ends. The CDR3 nucleotides read TGTGCCAGCAGCCATGACGTGGGGGGGCAATTGTACGAGCAGTACTTC. Encoded protein: CASSHDVGGQLYEQYF.